Listed here is a single TCR beta chain. These data originate in a study of shared clonotypes between healthy human individuals. Authors' analysis steps: Filtering differed since immunoSEQ provided only junctions, with no quality scores. TCRdb keeps only in-frame clones here, not all; method: immunoSEQ multiplex PCR. From that table come the V and J calls and clone size; the DNA was used to work out D and trimming. Altogether roughly 500,000 clones are present, about four fifths being singletons, with the ten largest covering roughly an eighth. The CDR3 is made up of 17 amino acids. Germline CDR1 and CDR2: MNHEY and SMNVEV (reference sequence). The J segment lost 0 bases and the V segment lost 5 bases, leaving 4 bases of the junction unmatched. All of the donors resided in Nashville, Tennessee, and each was a Caucasian adult. Around 90 million PBMCs supplied genomic DNA for unsorted samples.

Sequenced input: PBMCs. The clonotype originates from a middle-aged woman in good health. Some clones in this sample may be carry-over from other donors' samples. V and J are TRBV27 and TRBJ2-6; TRBD1 aligns across 10 bases. CDR3 protein: CASSPGTGVSGANVLTF. DNA for the CDR3: TGTGCCAGCAGTCCCGGGACAGGGGTCTCTGGGGCCAACGTCCTGACTTTC.